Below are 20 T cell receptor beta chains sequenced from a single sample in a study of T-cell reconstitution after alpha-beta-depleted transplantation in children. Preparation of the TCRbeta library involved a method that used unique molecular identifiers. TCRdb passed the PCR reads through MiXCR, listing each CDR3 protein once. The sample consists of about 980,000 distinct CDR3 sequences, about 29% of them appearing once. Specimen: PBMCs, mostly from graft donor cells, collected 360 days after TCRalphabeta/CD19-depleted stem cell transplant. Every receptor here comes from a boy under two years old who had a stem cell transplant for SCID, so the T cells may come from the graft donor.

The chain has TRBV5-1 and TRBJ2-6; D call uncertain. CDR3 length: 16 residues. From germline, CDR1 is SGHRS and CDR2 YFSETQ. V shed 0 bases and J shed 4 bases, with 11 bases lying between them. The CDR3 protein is CASSLDGQMGANVLTF. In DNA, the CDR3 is TGCGCCAGCAGCTTGGACGGTCAGATGGGGGCCAACGTCCTGACTTTC.

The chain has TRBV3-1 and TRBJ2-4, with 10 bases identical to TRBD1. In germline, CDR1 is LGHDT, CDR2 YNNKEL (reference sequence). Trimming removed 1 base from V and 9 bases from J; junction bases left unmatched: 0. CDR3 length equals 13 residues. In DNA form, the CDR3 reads TGTGCCAGCAGCCAAGGGGACAGGGGCATTCAGTACTTC. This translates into CASSQGDRGIQYF.

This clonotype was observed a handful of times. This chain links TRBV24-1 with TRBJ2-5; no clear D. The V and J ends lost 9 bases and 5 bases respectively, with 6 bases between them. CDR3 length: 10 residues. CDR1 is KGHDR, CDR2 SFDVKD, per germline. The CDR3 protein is CATVPETQYF. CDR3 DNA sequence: TGTGCCACCGTGCCCGAGACCCAGTACTTC.

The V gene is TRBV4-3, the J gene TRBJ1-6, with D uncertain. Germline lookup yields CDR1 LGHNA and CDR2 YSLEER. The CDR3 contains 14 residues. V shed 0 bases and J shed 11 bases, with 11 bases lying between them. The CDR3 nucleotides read TGCGCCAGCAGCCAAGATAGGACTCCAACACCCCTCCACTTT. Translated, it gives CASSQDRTPTPLHF.

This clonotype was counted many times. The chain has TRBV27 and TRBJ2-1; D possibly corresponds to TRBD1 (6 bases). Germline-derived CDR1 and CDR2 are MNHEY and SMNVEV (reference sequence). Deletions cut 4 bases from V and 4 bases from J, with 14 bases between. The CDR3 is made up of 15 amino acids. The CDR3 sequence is CASSSRQVRYNEQFF. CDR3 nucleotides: TGTGCCAGCAGTTCCCGACAGGTCCGGTACAATGAGCAGTTCTTC.

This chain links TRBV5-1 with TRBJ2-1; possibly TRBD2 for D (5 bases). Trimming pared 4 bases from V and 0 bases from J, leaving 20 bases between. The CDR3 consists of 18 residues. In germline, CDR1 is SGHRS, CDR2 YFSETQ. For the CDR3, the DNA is TGCGCCAGCAGCCCGAGGGTAGGAGAGCTGAGCTCCTACAATGAGCAGTTCTTC. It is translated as CASSPRVGELSSYNEQFF.

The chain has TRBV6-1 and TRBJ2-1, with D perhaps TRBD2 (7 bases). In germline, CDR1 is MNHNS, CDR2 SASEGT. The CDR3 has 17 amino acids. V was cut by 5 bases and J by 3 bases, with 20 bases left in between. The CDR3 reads CASSPGAGRGLYNEQFF. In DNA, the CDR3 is TGTGCCAGCAGTCCCGGTGCGGGGCGGGGGCTCTACAATGAGCAGTTCTTC.

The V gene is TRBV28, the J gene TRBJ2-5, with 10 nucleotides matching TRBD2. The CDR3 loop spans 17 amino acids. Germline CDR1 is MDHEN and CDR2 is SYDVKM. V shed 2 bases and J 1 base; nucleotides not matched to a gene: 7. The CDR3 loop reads CASSLGGSGGFQETQYF. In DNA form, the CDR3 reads TGTGCCAGCAGTTTAGGGGGTAGCGGGGGGTTCCAAGAGACCCAGTACTTC.

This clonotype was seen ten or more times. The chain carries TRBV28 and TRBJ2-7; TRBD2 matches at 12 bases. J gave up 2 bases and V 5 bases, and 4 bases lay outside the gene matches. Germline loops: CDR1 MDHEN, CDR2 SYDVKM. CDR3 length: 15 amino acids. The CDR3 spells CASSPSSGGAYEQYF. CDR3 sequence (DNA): TGTGCCAGCAGTCCATCTAGCGGGGGGGCCTACGAGCAGTACTTC.

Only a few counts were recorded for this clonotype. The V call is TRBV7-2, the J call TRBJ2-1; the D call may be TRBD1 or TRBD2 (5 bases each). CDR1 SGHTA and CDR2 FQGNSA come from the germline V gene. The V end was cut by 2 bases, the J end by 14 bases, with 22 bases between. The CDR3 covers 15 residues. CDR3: CASSLKVSGGDEKFF. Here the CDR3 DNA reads TGTGCCAGCAGCTTAAAAGTGAGTGGGGGAGATGAAAAGTTCTTC.

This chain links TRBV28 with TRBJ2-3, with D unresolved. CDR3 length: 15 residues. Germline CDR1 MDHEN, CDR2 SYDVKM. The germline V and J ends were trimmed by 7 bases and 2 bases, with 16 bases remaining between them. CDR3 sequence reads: CASTAPGLNTDTQYF. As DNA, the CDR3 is TGTGCCAGCACCGCACCGGGTCTAAACACAGATACGCAGTATTTT.

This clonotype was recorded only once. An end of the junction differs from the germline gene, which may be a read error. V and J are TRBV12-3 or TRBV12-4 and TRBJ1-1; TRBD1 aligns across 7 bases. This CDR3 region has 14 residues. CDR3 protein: CVSSQGGWNTEAFF. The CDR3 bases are TGTGTCAGCAGCCAGGGGGGTTGGAACACTGAAGCTTTCTTT.

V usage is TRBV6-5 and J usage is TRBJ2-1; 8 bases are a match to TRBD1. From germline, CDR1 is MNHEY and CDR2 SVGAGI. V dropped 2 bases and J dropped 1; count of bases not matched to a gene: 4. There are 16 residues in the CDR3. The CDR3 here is CASSYLGQGSYNEQFF. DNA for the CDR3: TGTGCCAGCAGTTACCTAGGACAGGGTTCCTACAATGAGCAGTTCTTC.

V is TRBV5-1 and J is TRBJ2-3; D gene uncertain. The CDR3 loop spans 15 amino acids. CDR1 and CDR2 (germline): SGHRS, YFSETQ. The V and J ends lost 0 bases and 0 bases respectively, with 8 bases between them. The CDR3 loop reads CASSLDAASTDTQYF. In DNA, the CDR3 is TGCGCCAGCAGCTTGGATGCGGCTAGCACAGATACGCAGTATTTT.

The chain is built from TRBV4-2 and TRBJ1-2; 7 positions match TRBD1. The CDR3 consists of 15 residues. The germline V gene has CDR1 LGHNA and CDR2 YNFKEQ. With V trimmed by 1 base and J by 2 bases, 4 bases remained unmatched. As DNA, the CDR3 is TGTGCCAGCAGCCAAGGGCCGGGACAGAACTATGGCTACACCTTC. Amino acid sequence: CASSQGPGQNYGYTF.

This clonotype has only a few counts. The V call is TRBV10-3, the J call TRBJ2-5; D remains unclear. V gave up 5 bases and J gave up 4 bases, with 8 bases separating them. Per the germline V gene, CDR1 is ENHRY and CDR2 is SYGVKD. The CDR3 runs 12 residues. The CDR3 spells CAISPTGETQYF. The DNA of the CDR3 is TGTGCCATCAGTCCTACGGGAGAGACCCAGTACTTC.

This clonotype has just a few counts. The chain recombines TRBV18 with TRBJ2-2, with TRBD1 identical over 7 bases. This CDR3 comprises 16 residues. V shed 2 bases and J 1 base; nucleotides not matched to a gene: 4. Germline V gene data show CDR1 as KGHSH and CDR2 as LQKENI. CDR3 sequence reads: CASSPSRTGNTGELFF. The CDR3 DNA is TGTGCCAGCTCACCAAGCCGGACAGGGAACACCGGGGAGCTGTTTTTT.

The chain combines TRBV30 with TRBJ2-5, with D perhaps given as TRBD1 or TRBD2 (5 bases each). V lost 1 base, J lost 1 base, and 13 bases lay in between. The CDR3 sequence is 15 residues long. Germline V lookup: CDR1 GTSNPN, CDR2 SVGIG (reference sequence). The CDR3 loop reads CAWSAGAKTQETQYF. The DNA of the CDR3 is TGTGCCTGGAGTGCCGGGGCGAAAACCCAAGAGACCCAGTACTTC.

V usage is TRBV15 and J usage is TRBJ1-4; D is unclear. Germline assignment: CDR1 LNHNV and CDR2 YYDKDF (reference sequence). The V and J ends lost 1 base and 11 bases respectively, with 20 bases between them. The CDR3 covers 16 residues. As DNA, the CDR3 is TGTGCCACCAGCAGAGCTCCCGCGGCCTCGGCTGGCAAACTGTTTTTT. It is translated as CATSRAPAASAGKLFF.

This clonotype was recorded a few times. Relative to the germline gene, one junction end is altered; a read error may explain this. As DNA, the CDR3 is TGTGCCAGCAGCCTGGGACTAGCGGAGGGCACATATACGCAGTATTTT. As protein: CASSLGLAEGTYTQYF. V and J are TRBV7-2 and TRBJ2-3, with 11 bases fitting TRBD2. The CDR3 runs 16 residues. Germline V gene lookup returns CDR1 SGHTA and CDR2 FQGNSA.